This T cell receptor beta chain was obtained from a study of T-cell memory formation after mild COVID-19. Whole-study results and caveats: For contracting clones, CD4+ ones sat mainly in CM and EM, CD8+ in EMRA. Contracting clones from day 15 to 85 showed balanced CD4/CD8; later expanders favored CD4+.

A word on this clonotype: Its antigen is currently unknown.

TCRdb re-called the 5' RACE reads with MiXCR, one entry per CDR3 protein. This table has 400,000 to 450,000 distinct CDR3 sequences, roughly 17% appearing once. V shed 6 bases, J shed 6 bases, and the junction held 9 bases outside the gene matches. This CDR3 has 15 residues. Germline assignment: CDR1 MNHEY and CDR2 SVGAGI. The sequenced sample was PBMCs or a T cell subset sorted from them (not recorded which). V is TRBV6-5 and J is TRBJ2-2, with TRBD1 matching 8 bases. This TCR came from a young man who had mild COVID-19 (a few samples of this study predate the infection). Cell type and time point are not known. CDR3 DNA: TGTGCCAGCAGCTACGTAGACAGGGGAGCCGGGGAGCTGTTTTTT. It codes for CASSYVDRGAGELFF.